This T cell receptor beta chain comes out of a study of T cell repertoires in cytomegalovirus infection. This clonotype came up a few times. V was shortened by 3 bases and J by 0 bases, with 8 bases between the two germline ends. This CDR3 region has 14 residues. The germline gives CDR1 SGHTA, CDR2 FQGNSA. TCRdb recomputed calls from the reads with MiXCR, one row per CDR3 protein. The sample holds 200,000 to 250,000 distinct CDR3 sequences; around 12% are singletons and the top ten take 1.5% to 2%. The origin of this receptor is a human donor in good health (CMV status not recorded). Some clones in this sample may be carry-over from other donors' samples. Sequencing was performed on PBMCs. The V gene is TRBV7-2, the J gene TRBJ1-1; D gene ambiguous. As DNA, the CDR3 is TGTGCCAGCAGCTTCGGGTTACTGAACACTGAAGCTTTCTTT. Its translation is CASSFGLLNTEAFF.